A selection of T cell receptor beta chains follows, all from one sample in a study of T cell responses to AZD1222 COVID-19 vaccine. Generated by immunoSEQ multiplex PCR, the TCRdb table keeps only in-frame clones and is missing some. The table includes 110,000 to 150,000 clones, 80% to 90% detected once. Sequences were derived from peripheral blood, sampled on day 0 of AZD1222 vaccination. The receptors come from an adult in good health. Both conserved end residues are part of each CDR3. Each record gives: D gene, V gene, J gene, clone size, CDR3 protein, CDR3 DNA. A D gene is named only where the DNA matches it firmly. Clone size appears in some rows only: once, few, many, or a class for an expanded clone.

D: .; V: TRBV6-5; J: TRBJ1-4; size: .; CDR3: CASSYSELKLFF; DNA: TGTGCCAGCAGTTACTCGGAGTTAAAACTGTTTTTT
D: .; V: TRBV2; J: TRBJ1-5; size: .; CDR3: CASSEVHRDVPQHF; DNA: TGTGCCAGCAGTGAGGTCCACAGGGACGTTCCCCAGCATTTT
D: TRBD1; V: TRBV2; J: TRBJ1-4; size: .; CDR3: CASSEGTGVGEKLFF; DNA: TGTGCCAGCAGTGAAGGGACAGGGGTAGGGGAAAAACTGTTTTTT
D: .; V: TRBV30; J: TRBJ2-3; size: .; CDR3: CAWSVGSGGFSDTQYF; DNA: TGTGCCTGGAGTGTTGGGAGCGGCGGGTTTTCAGATACGCAGTATTTT
D: .; V: TRBV7-9; J: TRBJ1-1; size: .; CDR3: CASSRRDTEAFF; DNA: TGTGCCAGCAGCCGTAGAGACACTGAAGCTTTCTTT
D: .; V: TRBV18; J: TRBJ1-2; size: .; CDR3: CASSPHRFYGYTF; DNA: TGTGCCAGCTCACCTCATCGCTTCTATGGCTACACCTTC
D: .; V: TRBV7-9; J: TRBJ1-1; size: .; CDR3: CASSLGAMNTEAFF; DNA: TGTGCCAGCAGCTTGGGGGCCATGAACACTGAAGCTTTCTTT
D: .; V: TRBV5-1; J: TRBJ1-2; size: .; CDR3: CASSFLGSDYGYTF; DNA: TGCGCCAGCAGCTTTCTGGGTTCGGACTATGGCTACACCTTC
D: TRBD2; V: TRBV5-1; J: TRBJ2-3; size: .; CDR3: CASSLLAGGVTDTQYF; DNA: TGCGCCAGCAGCTTACTAGCGGGGGGGGTCACAGATACGCAGTATTTT
D: .; V: TRBV19; J: TRBJ1-1; size: .; CDR3: CASSNPPGILMNTEAFF; DNA: TGTGCCAGTAGTAATCCGCCAGGGATCCTTATGAACACTGAAGCTTTCTTT
D: .; V: TRBV29-1; J: TRBJ1-1; size: .; CDR3: CSVAGGWGMNTEAFF; DNA: TGCAGCGTTGCAGGCGGGTGGGGAATGAACACTGAAGCTTTCTTT
D: .; V: TRBV27; J: TRBJ1-5; size: .; CDR3: CASSRGTLGNQPQHF; DNA: TGTGCCAGCAGTAGGGGGACCCTCGGTAATCAGCCCCAGCATTTT
D: .; V: TRBV5-1; J: TRBJ1-1; size: .; CDR3: CASSLFVFTEAFF; DNA: TGCGCCAGCAGCTTGTTTGTTTTCACTGAAGCTTTCTTT
D: TRBD2; V: TRBV11-2; J: TRBJ2-1; size: .; CDR3: CASSPPSGSLSEQFF; DNA: TGTGCCAGCAGCCCCCCAAGCGGGAGTTTGTCGGAGCAGTTCTTC
D: .; V: TRBV6-5; J: TRBJ2-1; size: .; CDR3: CASSFDISVNEQFF; DNA: TGTGCCAGCAGCTTCGACATCTCAGTCAATGAGCAGTTCTTC
D: .; V: TRBV9; J: TRBJ1-2; size: .; CDR3: CASSVGFESGYTF; DNA: TGTGCCAGCAGCGTAGGGTTTGAATCTGGCTACACCTTC
D: .; V: TRBV2; J: TRBJ1-2; size: few; CDR3: CASSADSGRARGYTF; DNA: TGTGCCAGCAGTGCAGACAGTGGGAGGGCGAGGGGCTACACCTTC
D: TRBD2; V: TRBV19; J: TRBJ2-3; size: few; CDR3: CASSIDPSGTSGSKDTQYF; DNA: TGTGCCAGTAGTATAGATCCATCCGGGACTAGCGGGAGTAAAGATACGCAGTATTTT
D: TRBD1; V: TRBV28; J: TRBJ1-1; size: .; CDR3: CASSPGQGAEAFF; DNA: TGTGCCAGCAGCCCGGGACAGGGTGCTGAAGCTTTCTTT
D: TRBD1; V: TRBV6-5; J: TRBJ1-5; size: once; CDR3: CASRRQGERQPQHF; DNA: TGTGCCAGCAGGCGACAGGGGGAACGGCAGCCCCAGCATTTT
D: TRBD2; V: TRBV7-9; J: TRBJ2-5; size: few; CDR3: CASSLGLAGWETQYF; DNA: TGTGCCAGCAGCTTAGGACTAGCGGGCTGGGAGACCCAGTACTTC
D: TRBD1; V: TRBV7-8; J: TRBJ2-3; size: .; CDR3: CASSLGPAGRGYSDTQYF; DNA: TGTGCCAGCAGCCTAGGTCCCGCGGGCAGGGGGTACTCAGATACGCAGTATTTT
D: .; V: TRBV4-2; J: TRBJ2-4; size: .; CDR3: CASSQDARELAKNIQYF; DNA: TGTGCCAGCAGCCAAGATGCCCGGGAATTAGCCAAAAACATTCAGTACTTC
D: .; V: TRBV5-5; J: TRBJ2-7; size: once; CDR3: CASSFTGFSGNEQYF; DNA: TGTGCCAGCAGCTTTACCGGGTTCTCGGGGAACGAGCAGTACTTC
D: TRBD1; V: TRBV7-9; J: TRBJ2-5; size: .; CDR3: CASSSSGTGETQYF; DNA: TGTGCCAGCAGCTCATCCGGGACAGGAGAGACCCAGTACTTC
D: TRBD1; V: TRBV10-2; J: TRBJ1-1; size: .; CDR3: CASSLTGGETEAFF; DNA: TGCGCCAGCAGTCTTACAGGGGGCGAGACTGAAGCTTTCTTT
D: TRBD1; V: TRBV5-1; J: TRBJ1-2; size: .; CDR3: CASSSQQGGYTF; DNA: TGCGCCAGCAGCTCTCAACAGGGGGGCTACACCTTC
D: TRBD2; V: TRBV7-9; J: TRBJ2-2; size: .; CDR3: CQLQAGDTGELFF; DNA: TGTCAACTGCAAGCGGGGGACACCGGGGAGCTGTTTTTT
D: .; V: TRBV30; J: TRBJ1-3; size: few; CDR3: CACAEGVGNTIYF; DNA: TGTGCCTGCGCCGAGGGGGTCGGAAACACCATATATTTT
D: .; V: TRBV6-1; J: TRBJ1-6; size: .; CDR3: CASSDFGPYNSPLHF; DNA: TGTGCCAGCAGTGATTTTGGCCCCTATAATTCACCCCTCCACTTT
D: .; V: TRBV12-3/TRBV12-4; J: TRBJ2-3; size: .; CDR3: CATGQFTDTQYF; DNA: TGTGCCACCGGACAGTTTACAGATACGCAGTATTTT
D: .; V: TRBV6-5; J: TRBJ1-1; size: .; CDR3: CASIDGYTEAFF; DNA: TGTGCCAGCATAGACGGGTACACTGAAGCTTTCTTT
D: .; V: TRBV19; J: TRBJ2-2; size: .; CDR3: CASSIGRVSGELFF; DNA: TGTGCCAGTAGTATAGGAAGGGTGAGCGGGGAGCTGTTTTTT
D: .; V: TRBV11-2; J: TRBJ1-4; size: .; CDR3: CASSLDSVNEKLFF; DNA: TGTGCCAGCAGCTTAGATTCGGTGAATGAAAAACTGTTTTTT
D: .; V: TRBV7-9; J: TRBJ2-5; size: once; CDR3: CASTPAGQGTQYF; DNA: TGTGCCAGCACCCCCGCGGGTCAGGGGACCCAGTACTTC
D: TRBD1; V: TRBV7-9; J: TRBJ1-2; size: .; CDR3: CASSPSGQGYGYTF; DNA: TGTGCCAGCAGCCCTTCGGGACAGGGATATGGCTACACCTTC
D: TRBD2; V: TRBV19; J: TRBJ2-5; size: .; CDR3: CASRASGGRLTQYF; DNA: TGTGCCAGTAGGGCTAGCGGGGGCCGCCTAACCCAGTACTTC
D: .; V: TRBV3-1/TRBV3-2; J: TRBJ1-1; size: few; CDR3: CASSQVTMNTEAFF; DNA: TGTGCCAGCAGCCAAGTGACGATGAACACTGAAGCTTTCTTT
D: .; V: TRBV12-3/TRBV12-4; J: TRBJ1-3; size: few; CDR3: CASSLVSGNTIYF; DNA: TGTGCCAGCAGTTTGGTCTCTGGAAACACCATATATTTT
D: .; V: TRBV18; J: TRBJ1-1; size: .; CDR3: CASSPGGMGTEAFF; DNA: TGTGCCAGCTCACCAGGGGGCATGGGCACTGAAGCTTTCTTT
D: .; V: TRBV30; J: TRBJ2-5; size: .; CDR3: CAWSWQQETQYF; DNA: TGTGCCTGGAGTTGGCAGCAAGAGACCCAGTACTTC
D: .; V: TRBV6-1; J: TRBJ2-7; size: .; CDR3: CASSEDGVGRNEQYF; DNA: TGTGCCAGCAGTGAAGACGGGGTGGGGAGGAACGAGCAGTACTTC
D: TRBD1; V: TRBV5-1; J: TRBJ1-6; size: .; CDR3: CASSAPGQGAHNSPLHF; DNA: TGCGCCAGCAGCGCTCCGGGACAGGGGGCCCATAATTCACCCCTCCACTTT
D: TRBD2; V: TRBV4-2; J: TRBJ2-1; size: .; CDR3: CASSLGLGKHFGSYNEQFF; DNA: TGTGCCAGCAGCCTGGGACTAGGGAAACACTTTGGCTCCTACAATGAGCAGTTCTTC
D: .; V: TRBV21-1; J: TRBJ1-2; size: .; CDR3: CASSKGAGVYTF; DNA: TGTGCCAGCAGCAAAGGGGCAGGGGTCTACACCTTC
D: TRBD2; V: TRBV4-1; J: TRBJ2-1; size: .; CDR3: CASSQDRTSDSYNEQFF; DNA: TGCGCCAGCAGCCAAGATCGGACTAGTGACTCCTACAATGAGCAGTTCTTC
D: .; V: TRBV11-2; J: TRBJ2-3; size: once; CDR3: CASQPQGSADTQYF; DNA: TGTGCCAGCCAACCCCAGGGGTCGGCAGATACGCAGTATTTT
D: .; V: TRBV7-8; J: TRBJ1-4; size: .; CDR3: CASSAQGTNEKLFF; DNA: TGTGCCAGCAGCGCACAGGGTACTAATGAAAAACTGTTTTTT